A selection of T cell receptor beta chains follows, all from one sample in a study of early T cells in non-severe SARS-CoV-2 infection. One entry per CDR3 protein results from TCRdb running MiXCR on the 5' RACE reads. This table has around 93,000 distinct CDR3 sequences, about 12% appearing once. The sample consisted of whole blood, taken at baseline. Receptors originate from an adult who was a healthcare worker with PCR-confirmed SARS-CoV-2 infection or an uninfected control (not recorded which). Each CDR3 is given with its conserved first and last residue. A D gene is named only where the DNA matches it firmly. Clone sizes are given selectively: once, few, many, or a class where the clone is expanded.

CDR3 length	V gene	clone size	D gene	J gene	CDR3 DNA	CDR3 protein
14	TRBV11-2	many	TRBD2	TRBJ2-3	TGTGCCAGCAGCCCGGGGGGAGGCACAGATACGCAGTATTTT	CASSPGGGTDTQYF
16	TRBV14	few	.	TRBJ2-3	TGTGCCAGCAGCCTAGTACAGGGCGGAAGGACAGATACGCAGTATTTT	CASSLVQGGRTDTQYF
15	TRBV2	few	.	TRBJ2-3	TGTGCCAGCAGTGAAGGGCCGCCGGTCACAGATACGCAGTATTTT	CASSEGPPVTDTQYF
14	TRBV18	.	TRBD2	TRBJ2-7	TGTGCCAGCTCACCACTAGCGGGGGACTACGAGCAGTACTTC	CASSPLAGDYEQYF
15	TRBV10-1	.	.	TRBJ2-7	TGCGCCAGCAGTGAAGCCCAAGGGCCGTCCTACGAGCAGTACTTC	CASSEAQGPSYEQYF
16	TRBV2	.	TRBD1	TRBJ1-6	TGTGCCAGCAGGGCGCAGAGGACAGGGGATAATTCACCCCTCCACTTT	CASRAQRTGDNSPLHF
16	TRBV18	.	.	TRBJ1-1	TGTGCCAGCTCACCCTCCCTAGAGGACAGGAACACTGAAGCTTTCTTT	CASSPSLEDRNTEAFF
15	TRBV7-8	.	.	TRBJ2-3	TGTGCCAGCAGCTTAAAGCGAGGTTTCACAGATACGCAGTATTTT	CASSLKRGFTDTQYF
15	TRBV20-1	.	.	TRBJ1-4	TGCAGTGCTAGAGATCGGGACACCCTAGGGGAAAAACTGTTTTTT	CSARDRDTLGEKLFF
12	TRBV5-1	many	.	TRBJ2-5	TGCGCCAGCCGATACGAGTGGGAGACCCAGTACTTC	CASRYEWETQYF
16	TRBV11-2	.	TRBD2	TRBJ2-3	TGTGCCAGCAGCCTGTGGACTAGCGGATACACAGATACGCAGTATTTT	CASSLWTSGYTDTQYF
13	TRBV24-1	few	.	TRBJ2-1	TGTGCCACCAGTGACCCCAGCTACAATGAGCAGTTCTTC	CATSDPSYNEQFF
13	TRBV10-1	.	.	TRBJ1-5	TGCGCCAGCAGTGACAGGGTTGGTCAGCCCCAGCATTTT	CASSDRVGQPQHF
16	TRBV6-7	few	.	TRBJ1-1	TGTGCCAGCAGTTACCCCCGACAGAGGCGGAATGCTGAAGCTTTCTTT	CASSYPRQRRNAEAFF
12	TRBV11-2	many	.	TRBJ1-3	TGTGCCAGCAGCTTCTTAAGCAACACCATATATTTT	CASSFLSNTIYF